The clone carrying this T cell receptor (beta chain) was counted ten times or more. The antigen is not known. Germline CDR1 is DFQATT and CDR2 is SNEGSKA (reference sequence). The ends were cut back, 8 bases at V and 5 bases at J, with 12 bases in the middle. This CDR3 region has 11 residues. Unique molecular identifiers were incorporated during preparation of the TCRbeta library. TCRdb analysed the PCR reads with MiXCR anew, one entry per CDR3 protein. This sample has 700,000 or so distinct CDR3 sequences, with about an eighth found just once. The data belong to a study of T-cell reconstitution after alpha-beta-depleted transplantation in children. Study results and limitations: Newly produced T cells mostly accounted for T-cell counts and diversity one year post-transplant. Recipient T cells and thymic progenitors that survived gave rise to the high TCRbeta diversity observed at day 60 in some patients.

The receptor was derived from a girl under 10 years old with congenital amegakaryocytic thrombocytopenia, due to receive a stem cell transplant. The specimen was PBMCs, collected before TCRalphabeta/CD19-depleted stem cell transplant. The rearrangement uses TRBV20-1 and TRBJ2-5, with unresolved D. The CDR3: CSSTSEETQYF. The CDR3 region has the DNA TGCAGTAGCACGTCCGAGGAGACCCAGTACTTC.